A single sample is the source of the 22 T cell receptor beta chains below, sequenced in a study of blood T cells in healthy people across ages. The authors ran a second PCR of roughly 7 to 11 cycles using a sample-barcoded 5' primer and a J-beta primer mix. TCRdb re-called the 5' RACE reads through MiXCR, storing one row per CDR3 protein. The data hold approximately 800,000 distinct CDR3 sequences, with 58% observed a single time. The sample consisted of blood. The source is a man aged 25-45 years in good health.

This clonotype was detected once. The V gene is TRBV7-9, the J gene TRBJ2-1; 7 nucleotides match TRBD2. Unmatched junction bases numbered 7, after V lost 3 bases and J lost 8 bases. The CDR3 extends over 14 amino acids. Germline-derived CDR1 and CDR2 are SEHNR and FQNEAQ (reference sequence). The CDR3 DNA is TGTGCCAGCAGCTTTGCGGGAGAGAGCGATGAGCAGTTCTTC. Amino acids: CASSFAGESDEQFF.

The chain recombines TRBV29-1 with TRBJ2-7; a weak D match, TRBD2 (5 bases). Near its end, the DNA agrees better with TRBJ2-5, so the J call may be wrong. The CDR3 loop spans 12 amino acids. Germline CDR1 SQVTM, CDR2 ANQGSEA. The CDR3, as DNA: TGCAGCGTGGGCCCGAGGGAAGAGACCCAGTACTTC. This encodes CSVGPREETQYF.

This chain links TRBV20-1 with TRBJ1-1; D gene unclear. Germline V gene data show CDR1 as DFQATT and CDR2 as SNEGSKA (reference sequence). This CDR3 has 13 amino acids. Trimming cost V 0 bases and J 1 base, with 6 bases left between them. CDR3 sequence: CSARDLWNTEAFF. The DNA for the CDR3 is TGCAGTGCTAGAGATCTATGGAACACTGAAGCTTTCTTT.

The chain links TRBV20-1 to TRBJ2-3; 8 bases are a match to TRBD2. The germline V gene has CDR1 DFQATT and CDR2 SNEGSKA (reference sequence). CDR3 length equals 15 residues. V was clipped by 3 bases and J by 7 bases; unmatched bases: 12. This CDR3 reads CSASSRVAGGNTQYF. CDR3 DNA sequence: TGCAGTGCTAGTAGTAGGGTCGCGGGAGGAAATACGCAGTATTTT.

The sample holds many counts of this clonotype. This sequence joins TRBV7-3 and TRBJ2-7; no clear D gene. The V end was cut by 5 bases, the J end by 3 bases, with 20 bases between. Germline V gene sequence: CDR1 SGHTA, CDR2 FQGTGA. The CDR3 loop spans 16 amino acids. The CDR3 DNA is TGTGCCAGCAGCCCGACAACCCGAGCGAAACTCTACGAGCAGTACTTC. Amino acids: CASSPTTRAKLYEQYF.

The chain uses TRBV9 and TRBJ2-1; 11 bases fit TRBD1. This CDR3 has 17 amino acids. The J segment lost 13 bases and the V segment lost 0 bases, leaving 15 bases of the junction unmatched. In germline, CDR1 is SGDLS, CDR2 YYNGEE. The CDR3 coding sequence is TGTGCCAGCAGCGTAGGGCTTAGGACAGGGGGCGACTTACTTCAGTTCTTC. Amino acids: CASSVGLRTGGDLLQFF.

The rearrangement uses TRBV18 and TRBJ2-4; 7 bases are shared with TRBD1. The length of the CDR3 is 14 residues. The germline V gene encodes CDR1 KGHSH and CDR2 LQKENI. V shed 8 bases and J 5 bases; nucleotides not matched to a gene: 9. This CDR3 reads CASQRRTGQNIQYF. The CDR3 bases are TGTGCCAGCCAACGACGGACAGGTCAAAACATTCAGTACTTC.

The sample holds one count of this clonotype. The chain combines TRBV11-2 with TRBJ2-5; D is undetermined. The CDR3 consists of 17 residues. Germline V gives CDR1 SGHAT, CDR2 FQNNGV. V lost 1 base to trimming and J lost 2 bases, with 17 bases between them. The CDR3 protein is CASSLAWTGPPQETQYF. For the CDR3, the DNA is TGTGCCAGCAGCTTAGCCTGGACCGGACCCCCTCAAGAGACCCAGTACTTC.

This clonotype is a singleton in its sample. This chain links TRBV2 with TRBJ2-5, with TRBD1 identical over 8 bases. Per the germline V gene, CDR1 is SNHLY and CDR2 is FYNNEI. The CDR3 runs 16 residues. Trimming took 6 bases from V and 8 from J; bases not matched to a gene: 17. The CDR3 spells CASRDPTGALVGTQYF. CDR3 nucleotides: TGTGCCAGCAGGGACCCGACAGGGGCACTGGTGGGAACCCAGTACTTC.

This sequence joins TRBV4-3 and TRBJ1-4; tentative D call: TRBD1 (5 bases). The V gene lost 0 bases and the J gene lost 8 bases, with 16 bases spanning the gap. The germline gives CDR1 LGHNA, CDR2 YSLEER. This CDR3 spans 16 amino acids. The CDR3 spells CASSQDRAGKGEKLFF. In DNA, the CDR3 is TGCGCCAGCAGCCAAGATAGGGCAGGGAAAGGAGAAAAACTGTTTTTT.

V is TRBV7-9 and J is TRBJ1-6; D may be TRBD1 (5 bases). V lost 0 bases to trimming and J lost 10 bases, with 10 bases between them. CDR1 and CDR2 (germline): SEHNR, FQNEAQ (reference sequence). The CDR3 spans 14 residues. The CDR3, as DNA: TGTGCCAGCAGCTTAGCGGGGGTCAACTCACCCCTCCACTTT. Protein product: CASSLAGVNSPLHF.

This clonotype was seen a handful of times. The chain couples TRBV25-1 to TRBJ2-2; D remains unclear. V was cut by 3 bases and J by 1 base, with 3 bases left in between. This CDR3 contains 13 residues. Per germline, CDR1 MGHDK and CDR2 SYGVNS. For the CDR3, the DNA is TGTGCCAGCAGTGATTGGAACACCGGGGAGCTGTTTTTT. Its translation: CASSDWNTGELFF. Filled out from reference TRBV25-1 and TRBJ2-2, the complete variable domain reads EADIYQTPRYLVIGTGKKITLECSQTMGHDKMYWYQQDPGMELHLIHYSYGVNSTEKGDLSSESTVSRIRTEHFPLTLESARPSHTSQYLCASSDWNTGELFFGEGSRLTVL.

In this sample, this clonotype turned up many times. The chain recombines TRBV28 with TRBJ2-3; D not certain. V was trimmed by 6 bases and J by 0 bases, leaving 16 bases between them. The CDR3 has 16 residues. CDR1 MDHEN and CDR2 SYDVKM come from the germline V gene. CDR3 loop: CASSPMTKTSTDTQYF. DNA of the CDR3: TGTGCCAGCAGCCCCATGACGAAAACTAGCACAGATACGCAGTATTTT.

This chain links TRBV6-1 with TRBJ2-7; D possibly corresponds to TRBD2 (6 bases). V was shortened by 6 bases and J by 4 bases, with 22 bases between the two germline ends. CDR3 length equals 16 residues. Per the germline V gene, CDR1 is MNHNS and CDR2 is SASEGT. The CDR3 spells CASRAVGRRDHYEQYF. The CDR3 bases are TGTGCCAGCAGGGCAGTGGGGCGGCGGGATCATTACGAGCAGTACTTC.

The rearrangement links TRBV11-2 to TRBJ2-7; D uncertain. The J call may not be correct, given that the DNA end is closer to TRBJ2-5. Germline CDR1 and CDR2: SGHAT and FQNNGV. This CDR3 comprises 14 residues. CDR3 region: CASSPPTRLWTQYF. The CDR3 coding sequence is TGTGCCAGCAGCCCTCCGACCAGACTGTGGACCCAGTACTTC.

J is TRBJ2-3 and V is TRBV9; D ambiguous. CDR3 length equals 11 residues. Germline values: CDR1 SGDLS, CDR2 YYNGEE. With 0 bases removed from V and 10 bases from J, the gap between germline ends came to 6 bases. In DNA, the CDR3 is TGTGCCAGCAGCGTAGGAGGAGCGCAGTATTTT. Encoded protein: CASSVGGAQYF.

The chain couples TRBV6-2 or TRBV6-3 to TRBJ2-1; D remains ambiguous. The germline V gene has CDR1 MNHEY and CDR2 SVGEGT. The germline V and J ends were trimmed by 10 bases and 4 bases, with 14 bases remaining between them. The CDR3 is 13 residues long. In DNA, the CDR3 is TGTGCCACCCAGATGGCGGTTTACAATGAGCAGTTCTTC. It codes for CATQMAVYNEQFF.

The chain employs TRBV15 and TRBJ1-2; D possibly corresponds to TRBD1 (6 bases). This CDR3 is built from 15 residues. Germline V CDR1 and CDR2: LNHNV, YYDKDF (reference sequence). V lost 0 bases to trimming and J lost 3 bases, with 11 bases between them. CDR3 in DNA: TGTGCCACCAGCAGAGATCTGGGGGGCCACTATGGCTACACCTTC. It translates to CATSRDLGGHYGYTF.

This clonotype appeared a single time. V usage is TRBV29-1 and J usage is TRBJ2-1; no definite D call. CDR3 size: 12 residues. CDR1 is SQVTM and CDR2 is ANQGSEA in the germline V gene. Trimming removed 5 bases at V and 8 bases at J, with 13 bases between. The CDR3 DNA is TGCAGCGTTACTCTGGGTCTCCATGAGCAGTTCTTC. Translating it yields CSVTLGLHEQFF.

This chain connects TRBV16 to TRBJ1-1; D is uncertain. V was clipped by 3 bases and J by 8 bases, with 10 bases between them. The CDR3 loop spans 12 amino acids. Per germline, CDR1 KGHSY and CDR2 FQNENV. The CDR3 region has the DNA TGTGCCAGCAGCCAGGGCCGAGGCGAAGCTTTCTTT. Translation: CASSQGRGEAFF.

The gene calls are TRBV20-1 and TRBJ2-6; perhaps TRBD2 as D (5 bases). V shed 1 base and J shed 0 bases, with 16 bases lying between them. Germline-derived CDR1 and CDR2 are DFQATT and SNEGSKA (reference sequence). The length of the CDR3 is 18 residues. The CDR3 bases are TGCAGTGCTAGAGCAACGTGGACTGCTAGCTCTGGGGCCAACGTCCTGACTTTC. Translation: CSARATWTASSGANVLTF.

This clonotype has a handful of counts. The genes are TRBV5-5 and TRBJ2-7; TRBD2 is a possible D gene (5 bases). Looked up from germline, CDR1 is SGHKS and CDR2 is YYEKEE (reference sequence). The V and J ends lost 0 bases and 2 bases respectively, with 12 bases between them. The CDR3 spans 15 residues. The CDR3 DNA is TGTGCCAGCAGCTTGGTTCCGGGGTCCCCCTACGAGCAGTACTTC. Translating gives CASSLVPGSPYEQYF.